This T cell receptor (beta chain) was found in a study of brain metastases from non-small cell lung cancer. General study results and limits: T-cell clones appeared expanded in approximately 64% of brain metastases relative to matched primary tumors. Compared with primary tumors, brain metastases showed less T-cell infiltration.

Germline trimming cut 5 bases from V and 6 bases from J; bases unmatched to any gene: 9. The CDR3 sequence is 14 residues long. The V gene's germline CDR1 is MNHEY and CDR2 SVGEGT. This clone was picked up one time. Its antigen is unknown. Produced via immunoSEQ multiplex PCR; TCRdb's table is partial and in-frame only. This table holds some 4,200 clones, 86% found once. Source material: primary lung tumor tissue. The J gene is TRBJ1-2, the V gene TRBV6-2 or TRBV6-3; TRBD1 matches at 7 bases. The TCR originated in a donor aged 40 or over with non-small cell lung cancer. DNA of the CDR3: TGTGCCAGCAGTCACAGGGGTAGGAATGATGGCTACACCTTC. Protein sequence: CASSHRGRNDGYTF.